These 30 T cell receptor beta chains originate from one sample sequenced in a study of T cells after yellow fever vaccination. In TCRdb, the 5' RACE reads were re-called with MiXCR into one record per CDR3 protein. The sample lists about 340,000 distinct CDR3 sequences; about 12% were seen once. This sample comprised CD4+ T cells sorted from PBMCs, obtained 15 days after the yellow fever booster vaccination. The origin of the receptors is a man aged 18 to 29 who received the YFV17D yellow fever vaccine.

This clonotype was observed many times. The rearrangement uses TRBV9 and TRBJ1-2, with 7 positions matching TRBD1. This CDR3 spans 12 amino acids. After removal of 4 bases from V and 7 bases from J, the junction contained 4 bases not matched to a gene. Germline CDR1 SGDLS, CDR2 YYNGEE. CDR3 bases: TGTGCCAGCAGCCGAGGGGGCTCTGGCTACACCTTC. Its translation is CASSRGGSGYTF.

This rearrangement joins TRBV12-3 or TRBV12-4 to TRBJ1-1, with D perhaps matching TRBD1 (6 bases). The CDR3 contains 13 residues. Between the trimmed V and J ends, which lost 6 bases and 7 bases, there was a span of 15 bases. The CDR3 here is CASSPWDILEAFF. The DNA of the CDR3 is TGTGCCAGCAGCCCCTGGGACATCCTTGAAGCTTTCTTT.

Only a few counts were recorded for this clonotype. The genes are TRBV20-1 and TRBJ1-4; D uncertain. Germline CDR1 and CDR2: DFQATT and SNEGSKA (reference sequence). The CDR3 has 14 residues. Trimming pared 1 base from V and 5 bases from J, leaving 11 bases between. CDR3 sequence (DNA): TGCAGTGCTAGAGTTAGTATGCTAAATGAAAAACTGTTTTTT. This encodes CSARVSMLNEKLFF.

Written as DNA, the CDR3 is TGTGCCATCAGCCAACAGGGGGCTAGCACAGATACGCAGTATTTT. Translation gives CAISQQGASTDTQYF. This chain connects TRBV10-3 to TRBJ2-3; 9 nucleotides line up with TRBD1. The CDR3 spans 15 residues. Per germline, CDR1 ENHRY and CDR2 SYGVKD. Unmatched junction bases numbered 4, after V lost 6 bases and J lost 0 bases.

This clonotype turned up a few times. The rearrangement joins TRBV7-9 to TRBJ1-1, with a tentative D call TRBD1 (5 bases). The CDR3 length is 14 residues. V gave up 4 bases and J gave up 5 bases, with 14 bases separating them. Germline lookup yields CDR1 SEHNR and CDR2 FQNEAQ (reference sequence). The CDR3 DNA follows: TGTGCCAGCAGCTATGGGGGGTTCGGAACTGAAGCTTTCTTT. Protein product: CASSYGGFGTEAFF.

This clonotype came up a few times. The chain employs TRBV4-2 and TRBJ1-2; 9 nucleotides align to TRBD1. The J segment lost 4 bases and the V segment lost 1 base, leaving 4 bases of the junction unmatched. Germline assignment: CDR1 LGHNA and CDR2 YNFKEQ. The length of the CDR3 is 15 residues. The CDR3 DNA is TGTGCCAGCAGCCAAGGGAGACAGGGGGTCTATGGCTACACCTTC. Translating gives CASSQGRQGVYGYTF.

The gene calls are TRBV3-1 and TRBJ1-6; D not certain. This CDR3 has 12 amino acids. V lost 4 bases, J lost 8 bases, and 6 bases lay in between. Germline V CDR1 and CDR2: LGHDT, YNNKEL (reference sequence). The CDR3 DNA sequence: TGTGCCAGCAGCCGCGGGGATTCACCCCTCCACTTT. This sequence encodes CASSRGDSPLHF.

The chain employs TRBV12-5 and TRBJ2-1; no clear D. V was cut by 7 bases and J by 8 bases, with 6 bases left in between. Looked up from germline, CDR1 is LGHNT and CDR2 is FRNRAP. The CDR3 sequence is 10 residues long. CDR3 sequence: CASAVYEQFF. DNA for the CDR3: TGTGCTAGTGCCGTGTATGAGCAGTTCTTC.

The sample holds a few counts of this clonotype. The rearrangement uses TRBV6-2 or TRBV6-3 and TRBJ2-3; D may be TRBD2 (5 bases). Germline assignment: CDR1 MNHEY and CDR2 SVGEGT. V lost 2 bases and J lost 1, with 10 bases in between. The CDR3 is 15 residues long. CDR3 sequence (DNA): TGTGCCAGCAGTTACCCTTTGCGGGGCACAGATACGCAGTATTTT. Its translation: CASSYPLRGTDTQYF.

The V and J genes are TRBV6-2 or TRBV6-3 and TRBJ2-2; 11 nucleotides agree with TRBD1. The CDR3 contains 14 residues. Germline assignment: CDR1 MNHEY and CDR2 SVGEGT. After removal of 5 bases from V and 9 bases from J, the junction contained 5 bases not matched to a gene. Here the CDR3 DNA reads TGTGCCAGCAGTGGGACAGGGGGTATCAGGGAGCTGTTTTTT. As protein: CASSGTGGIRELFF.

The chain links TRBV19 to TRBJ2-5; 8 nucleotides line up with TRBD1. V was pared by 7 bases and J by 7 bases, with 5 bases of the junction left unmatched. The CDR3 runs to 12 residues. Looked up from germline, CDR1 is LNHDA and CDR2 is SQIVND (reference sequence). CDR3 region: CASTQGDGTQYF. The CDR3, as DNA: TGTGCCAGTACACAGGGGGATGGGACCCAGTACTTC.

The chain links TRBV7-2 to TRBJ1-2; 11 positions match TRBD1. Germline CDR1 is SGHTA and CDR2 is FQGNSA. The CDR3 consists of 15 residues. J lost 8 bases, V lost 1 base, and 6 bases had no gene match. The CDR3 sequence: CASSLGGDRGSGYTF. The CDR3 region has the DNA TGTGCCAGCAGCTTAGGTGGGGACAGGGGGTCCGGCTACACCTTC.

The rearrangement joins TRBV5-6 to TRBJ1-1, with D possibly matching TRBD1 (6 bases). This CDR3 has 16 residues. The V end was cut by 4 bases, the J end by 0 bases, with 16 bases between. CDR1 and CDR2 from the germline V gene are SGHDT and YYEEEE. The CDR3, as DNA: TGTGCCAGCAGCCCACTCGAGGGGGGGGTGAACACTGAAGCTTTCTTT. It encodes CASSPLEGGVNTEAFF.

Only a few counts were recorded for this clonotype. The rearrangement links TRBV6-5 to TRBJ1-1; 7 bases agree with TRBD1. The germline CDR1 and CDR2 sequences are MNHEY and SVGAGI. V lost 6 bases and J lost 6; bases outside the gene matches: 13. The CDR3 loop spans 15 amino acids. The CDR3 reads CASSVGGPGAPEAFF. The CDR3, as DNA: TGTGCCAGCAGCGTAGGGGGCCCGGGGGCCCCTGAAGCTTTCTTT.

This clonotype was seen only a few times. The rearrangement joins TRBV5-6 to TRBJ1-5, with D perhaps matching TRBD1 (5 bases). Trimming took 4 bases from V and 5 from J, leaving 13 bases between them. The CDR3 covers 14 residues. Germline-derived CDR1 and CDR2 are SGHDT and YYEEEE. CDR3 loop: CASSGGPNDQPQHF. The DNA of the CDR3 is TGTGCCAGCAGCGGGGGACCGAACGATCAGCCCCAGCATTTT.

In nucleotides, the CDR3 is TGTGCCACCAGTGATTTAAAAGGCGTCTCGGGCTACACCTTC. Encoded protein: CATSDLKGVSGYTF. The V gene is TRBV24-1, the J gene TRBJ1-2, with unresolved D. The CDR3 loop spans 14 amino acids. V lost 1 base and J 8 bases, leaving 13 bases between the germline ends. Germline CDR1 reads KGHDR; CDR2 reads SFDVKD.

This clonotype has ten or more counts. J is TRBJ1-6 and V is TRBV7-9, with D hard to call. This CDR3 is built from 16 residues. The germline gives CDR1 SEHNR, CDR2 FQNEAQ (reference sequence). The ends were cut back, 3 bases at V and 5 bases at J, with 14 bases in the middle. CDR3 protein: CASSFGLAGNNSPLHF. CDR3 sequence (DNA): TGTGCCAGCAGCTTCGGACTAGCAGGCAATAATTCACCCCTCCACTTT.

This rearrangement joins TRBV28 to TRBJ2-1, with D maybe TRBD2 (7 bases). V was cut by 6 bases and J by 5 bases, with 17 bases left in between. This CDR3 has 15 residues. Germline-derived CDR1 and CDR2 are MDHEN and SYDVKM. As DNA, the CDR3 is TGTGCCAGCAGCGAGGGGGGGCATGGGAACAATGAGCAGTTCTTC. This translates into CASSEGGHGNNEQFF.

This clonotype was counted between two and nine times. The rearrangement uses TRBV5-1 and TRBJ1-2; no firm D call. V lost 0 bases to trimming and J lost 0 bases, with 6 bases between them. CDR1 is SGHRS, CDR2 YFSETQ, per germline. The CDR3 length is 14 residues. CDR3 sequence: CASSLDWTNYGYTF. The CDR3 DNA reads TGCGCCAGCAGCTTGGATTGGACTAACTATGGCTACACCTTC. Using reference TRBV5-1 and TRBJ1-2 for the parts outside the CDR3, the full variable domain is KAGVTQTPRYLIKTRGQQVTLSCSPISGHRSVSWYQQTPGQGLQFLFEYFSETQRNKGNFPGRFSGRQFSNSRSEMNVSTLELGDSALYLCASSLDWTNYGYTFGSGTRLTVV.

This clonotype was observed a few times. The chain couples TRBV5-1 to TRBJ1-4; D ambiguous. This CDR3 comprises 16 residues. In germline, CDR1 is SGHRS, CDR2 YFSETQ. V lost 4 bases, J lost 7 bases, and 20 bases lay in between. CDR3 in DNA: TGCGCCAGCAGCCGATCTACAGCGCCTAGCCTTGAAAAACTGTTTTTT. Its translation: CASSRSTAPSLEKLFF.

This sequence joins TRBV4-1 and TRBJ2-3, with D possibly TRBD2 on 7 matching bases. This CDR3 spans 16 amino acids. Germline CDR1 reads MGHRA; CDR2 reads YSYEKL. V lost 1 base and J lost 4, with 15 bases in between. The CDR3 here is CASSQVGLGGPDTQYF. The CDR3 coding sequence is TGCGCCAGCAGCCAAGTAGGACTAGGGGGGCCAGATACGCAGTATTTT.

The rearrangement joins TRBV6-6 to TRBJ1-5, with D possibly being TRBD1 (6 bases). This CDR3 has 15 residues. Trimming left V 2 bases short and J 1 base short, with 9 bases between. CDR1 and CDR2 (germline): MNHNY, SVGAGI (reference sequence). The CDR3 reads CASSYGGGSNQPQHF. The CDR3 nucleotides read TGTGCCAGCAGTTACGGGGGGGGCAGCAATCAGCCCCAGCATTTT.

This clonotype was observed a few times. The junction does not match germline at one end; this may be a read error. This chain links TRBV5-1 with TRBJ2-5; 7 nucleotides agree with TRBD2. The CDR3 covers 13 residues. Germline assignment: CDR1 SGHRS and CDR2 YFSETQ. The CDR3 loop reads CATSVGLVETQYF. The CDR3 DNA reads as TGCGCCACCAGCGTAGGACTAGTGGAGACCCAGTACTTC.

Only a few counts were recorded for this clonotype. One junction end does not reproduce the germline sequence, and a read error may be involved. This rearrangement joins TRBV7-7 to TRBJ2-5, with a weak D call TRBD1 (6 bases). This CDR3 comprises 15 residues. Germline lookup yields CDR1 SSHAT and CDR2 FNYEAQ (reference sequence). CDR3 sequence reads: CASSLVGASGETQYF. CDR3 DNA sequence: TGTGCTAGCAGCTTAGTGGGGGCGTCCGGGGAGACCCAGTACTTC.

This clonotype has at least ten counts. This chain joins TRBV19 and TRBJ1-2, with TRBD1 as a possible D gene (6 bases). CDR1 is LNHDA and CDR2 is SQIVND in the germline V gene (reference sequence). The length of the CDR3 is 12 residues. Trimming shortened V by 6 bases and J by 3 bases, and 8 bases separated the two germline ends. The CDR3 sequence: CASRPGDYGYTF. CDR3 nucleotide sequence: TGTGCCAGTAGACCAGGGGACTATGGCTACACCTTC.

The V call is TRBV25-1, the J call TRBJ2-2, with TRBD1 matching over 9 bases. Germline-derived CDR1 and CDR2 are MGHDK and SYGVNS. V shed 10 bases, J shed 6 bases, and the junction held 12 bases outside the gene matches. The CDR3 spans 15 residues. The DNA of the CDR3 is TGTGCCACCAGGGGGGTGACAGGGGGGGCCGGGGAGCTGTTTTTT. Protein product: CATRGVTGGAGELFF.

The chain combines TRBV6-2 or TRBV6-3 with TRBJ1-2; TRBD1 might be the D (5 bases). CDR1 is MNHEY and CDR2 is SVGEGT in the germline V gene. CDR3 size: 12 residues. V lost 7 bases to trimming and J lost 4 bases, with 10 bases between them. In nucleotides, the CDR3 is TGTGCCAGCACGCAGGGAAGCTATGGCTACACCTTC. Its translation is CASTQGSYGYTF.

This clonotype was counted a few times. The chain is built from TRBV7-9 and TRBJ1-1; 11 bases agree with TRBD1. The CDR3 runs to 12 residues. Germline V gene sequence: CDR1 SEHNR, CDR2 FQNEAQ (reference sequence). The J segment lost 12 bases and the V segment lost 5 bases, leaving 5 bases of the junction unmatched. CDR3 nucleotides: TGTGCCAGCAGCCTAGGACAGGGGGCGACTTTCTTT. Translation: CASSLGQGATFF.

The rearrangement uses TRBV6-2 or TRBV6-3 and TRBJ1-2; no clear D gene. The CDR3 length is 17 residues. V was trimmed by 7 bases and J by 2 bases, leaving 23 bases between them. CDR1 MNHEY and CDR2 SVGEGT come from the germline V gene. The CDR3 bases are TGTGCCAGCACCAACTTGGTCGGAGTGATTGTCAACTATGGCTACACCTTC. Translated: CASTNLVGVIVNYGYTF.

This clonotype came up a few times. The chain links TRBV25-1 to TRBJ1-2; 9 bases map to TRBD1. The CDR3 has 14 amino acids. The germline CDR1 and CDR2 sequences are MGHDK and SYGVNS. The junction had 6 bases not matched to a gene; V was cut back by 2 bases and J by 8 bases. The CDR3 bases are TGTGCCAGCAGTGAAGAGGACAGGGGTTGGGGCTACACCTTC. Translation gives CASSEEDRGWGYTF.